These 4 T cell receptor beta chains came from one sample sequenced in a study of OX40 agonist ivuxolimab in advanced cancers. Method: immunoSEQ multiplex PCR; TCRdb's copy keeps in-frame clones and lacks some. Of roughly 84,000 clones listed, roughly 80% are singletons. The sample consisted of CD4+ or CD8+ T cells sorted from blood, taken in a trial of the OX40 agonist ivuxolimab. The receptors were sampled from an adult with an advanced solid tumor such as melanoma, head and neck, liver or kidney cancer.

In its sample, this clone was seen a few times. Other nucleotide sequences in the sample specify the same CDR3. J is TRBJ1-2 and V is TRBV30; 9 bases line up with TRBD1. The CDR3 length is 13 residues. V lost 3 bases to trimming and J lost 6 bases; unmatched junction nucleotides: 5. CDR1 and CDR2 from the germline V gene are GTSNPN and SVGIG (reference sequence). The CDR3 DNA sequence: TGTGCCTGGAGGTTACAGGGGGCCAATGGCTACACCTTC. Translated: CAWRLQGANGYTF.

The DNA for the CDR3 is TGCAGCGTTGCTCCCAGAGTGAACACTGAAGCTTTCTTT. This codes for CSVAPRVNTEAFF. V is TRBV29-1 and J is TRBJ1-1; D is uncertain. CDR3 size: 13 residues. V gave up 4 bases and J gave up 0 bases, with 9 bases separating them. Looked up from germline, CDR1 is SQVTM and CDR2 is ANQGSEA.

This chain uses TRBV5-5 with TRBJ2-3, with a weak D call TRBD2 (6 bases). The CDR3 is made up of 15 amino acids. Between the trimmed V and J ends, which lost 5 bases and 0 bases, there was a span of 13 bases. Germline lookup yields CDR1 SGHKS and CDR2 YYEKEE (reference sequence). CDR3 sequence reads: CASSQGLTSTDTQYF. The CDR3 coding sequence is TGTGCCAGCAGTCAGGGACTTACGAGCACAGATACGCAGTATTTT.

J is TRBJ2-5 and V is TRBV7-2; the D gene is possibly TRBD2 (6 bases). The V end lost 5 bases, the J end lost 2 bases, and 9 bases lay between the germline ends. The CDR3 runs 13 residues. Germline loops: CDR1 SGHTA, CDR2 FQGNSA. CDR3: CASSMTRQETQYF. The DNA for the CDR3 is TGTGCCAGCAGCATGACTAGGCAAGAGACCCAGTACTTC.